Below, 19 T cell receptor beta chains from the same sample are listed, as sequenced in a study of vaccination effects on CD4 cells after COVID-19. TCRdb's table, derived via immunoSEQ multiplex PCR, lists solely in-frame clones and lacks some. The sample lists 70,000 to 85,000 clones, around 77% occurring once. Their antigen targets remain unknown. Once cultured for 10 days, the cells underwent separation to obtain CD4+ T cells. Here the sequenced sample was CD4+ T cells from PBMCs cultured without peptide, taken before COVID-19 vaccination. Source of these receptors: a human donor who received a COVID-19 vaccine.

The CDR3 is CASSQNPHRGNIGTQYF. CDR3 bases: TGCGCCAGCAGCCAAAACCCCCACAGGGGGAATATTGGGACCCAGTACTTC. V gene TRBV4-3 combines with J gene TRBJ2-5, with TRBD1 identical over 8 bases. The CDR3 sequence is 17 residues long. With V trimmed by 2 bases and J by 7 bases, 15 bases remained unmatched. Germline loops: CDR1 LGHNA, CDR2 YSLEER.

The chain is built from TRBV12-5 and TRBJ2-3, with D possibly matching TRBD2 (5 bases). Trimming removed 6 bases at V and 5 bases at J, with 6 bases between. The CDR3 is made up of 11 amino acids. The germline gives CDR1 LGHNT, CDR2 FRNRAP. CDR3 DNA: TGTGCTAGTGGACGGGGAGATACGCAGTATTTT. Amino acids: CASGRGDTQYF.

V gene TRBV5-1 combines with J gene TRBJ1-1; D is perhaps TRBD1 (5 bases). Germline loops: CDR1 SGHRS, CDR2 YFSETQ. V was cut by 0 bases and J by 5 bases, with 14 bases left in between. CDR3 length: 15 residues. CDR3 protein: CASSLAGDVGTEAFF. DNA for the CDR3: TGCGCCAGCAGCTTGGCGGGGGATGTGGGTACTGAAGCTTTCTTT. The variable domain in full, with the rest retrieved from reference TRBV5-1 and TRBJ1-1, is KAGVTQTPRYLIKTRGQQVTLSCSPISGHRSVSWYQQTPGQGLQFLFEYFSETQRNKGNFPGRFSGRQFSNSRSEMNVSTLELGDSALYLCASSLAGDVGTEAFFGQGTRLTVV.

V and J are TRBV6-1 and TRBJ2-1, with 10 bases identical to TRBD2. V was clipped by 6 bases and J by 0 bases; unmatched bases: 2. CDR1 MNHNS and CDR2 SASEGT come from the germline V gene. The CDR3 length is 15 residues. This chain's CDR3 is CASSLAGVSYNEQFF. CDR3 DNA sequence: TGTGCCAGCAGCCTAGCGGGGGTCTCCTACAATGAGCAGTTCTTC.

There are a few counts of this clone. The chain has TRBV5-1 and TRBJ1-4; no definite D call. Germline V lookup: CDR1 SGHRS, CDR2 YFSETQ. This CDR3 comprises 14 residues. The V end was cut by 1 base, the J end by 4 bases, with 8 bases between. As DNA, the CDR3 is TGCGCCAGCAGCTTGAACCCGGATAATGAAAAACTGTTTTTT. Amino acids: CASSLNPDNEKLFF.

The CDR3 sequence: CASSLRFGDSNQPQHF. CDR3 sequence (DNA): TGTGCCAGCAGCTTGAGATTTGGGGATAGCAATCAGCCCCAGCATTTT. The gene calls are TRBV7-8 and TRBJ1-5; D gene uncertain. The CDR3 is 16 amino acids. Trimming took off 3 bases at V and 0 bases at J, with 12 bases between the two ends. Germline loops: CDR1 SGHVS, CDR2 FQNEAQ.

This rearrangement joins TRBV7-2 to TRBJ1-5; D is possibly TRBD1 (5 bases). V was trimmed by 3 bases and J by 9 bases, leaving 18 bases between them. CDR1 is SGHTA and CDR2 is FQGNSA in the germline V gene. This CDR3 has 15 amino acids. CDR3 bases: TGTGCCAGCAGCTTTGGTTCTGGGGGGATTGGGCCCCAGCATTTT. It translates to CASSFGSGGIGPQHF.

The chain combines TRBV2 with TRBJ2-5; D not certain. Germline CDR1 and CDR2: SNHLY and FYNNEI. V was trimmed by 4 bases and J by 3 bases, leaving 9 bases between them. The CDR3 loop spans 13 amino acids. CDR3 sequence reads: CASSVGQKETQYF. As DNA, the CDR3 is TGTGCCAGCAGTGTAGGGCAGAAAGAGACCCAGTACTTC.

The gene calls are TRBV5-1 and TRBJ1-2; possibly TRBD1 for D (6 bases). V lost 5 bases to trimming and J lost 4 bases, with 12 bases between them. The V gene's germline CDR1 is SGHRS and CDR2 YFSETQ. This CDR3 is built from 13 residues. The CDR3 nucleotides are TGCGCCAGCAGATCAGGGGCCAGCTATGGCTACACCTTC. The encoded protein is CASRSGASYGYTF.

The V gene is TRBV10-3, the J gene TRBJ1-2; no reliable D call. V was cut by 5 bases and J by 6 bases, with 10 bases left in between. Germline CDR1 reads ENHRY; CDR2 reads SYGVKD. This CDR3 spans 12 amino acids. The CDR3 loop is CAISPAWDGYTF. Written as DNA, the CDR3 is TGTGCCATCAGTCCAGCCTGGGATGGCTACACCTTC.

The rearrangement uses TRBV6-5 and TRBJ2-6, with a possible D match to TRBD2 (6 bases). V gave up 7 bases and J gave up 4 bases, with 14 bases separating them. Germline lookup yields CDR1 MNHEY and CDR2 SVGAGI. The CDR3 has 15 residues. CDR3 region: CASTYGGNGANVLTF. The DNA for the CDR3 is TGTGCCAGCACCTACGGAGGGAACGGGGCCAACGTCCTGACTTTC.

The V call is TRBV5-8, the J call TRBJ2-5; 9 bases align to TRBD1. Germline values: CDR1 SGHTS, CDR2 YDEGEE. The CDR3 is 16 residues long. V lost 4 bases and J lost 0; bases outside the gene matches: 7. This CDR3 is CASSTGQGRDQETQYF. The CDR3 nucleotides read TGTGCCAGCAGCACAGGACAGGGGCGGGACCAAGAGACCCAGTACTTC.

The V and J genes are TRBV7-2 and TRBJ1-1; 9 bases map to TRBD1. The CDR3 has 14 amino acids. Germline V gene sequence: CDR1 SGHTA, CDR2 FQGNSA. V dropped 5 bases and J dropped 6; count of bases not matched to a gene: 7. The CDR3 sequence is CASSDRGSGAEAFF. DNA for the CDR3: TGTGCCAGCAGCGACAGGGGGAGTGGCGCTGAAGCTTTCTTT.

V usage is TRBV5-1 and J usage is TRBJ1-2; the match to TRBD1 covers 8 bases. Germline V gene data show CDR1 as SGHRS and CDR2 as YFSETQ. With V trimmed by 3 bases and J by 8 bases, 21 bases remained unmatched. The CDR3 runs to 18 residues. The CDR3 bases are TGCGCCAGCAGCTCGTCAGCAGGACAGGGATATTCCCTACGCGGCTACACCTTC. This sequence encodes CASSSSAGQGYSLRGYTF.

The gene calls are TRBV24-1 and TRBJ2-2; TRBD1 matches 7 bases. Germline-derived CDR1 and CDR2 are KGHDR and SFDVKD. V lost 3 bases and J lost 4; bases outside the gene matches: 7. This CDR3 contains 16 residues. The CDR3 nucleotides are TGTGCCACCAGTGATCGGGCAGGGGGTAGCACCGGGGAGCTGTTTTTT. Its protein is CATSDRAGGSTGELFF.

The chain couples TRBV15 to TRBJ2-1; the D call may be TRBD1 or TRBD2 (6 bases each). V shed 10 bases and J shed 7 bases, with 20 bases lying between them. This CDR3 contains 14 residues. Germline loops: CDR1 LNHNV, CDR2 YYDKDF (reference sequence). DNA of the CDR3: TGTGCCAGCGACGGGGGCAGGGTACTAAATGAGCAGTTCTTC. It specifies CASDGGRVLNEQFF.

In its sample, this clone was seen a few times. V and J are TRBV4-1 and TRBJ2-5; 15 bases align to TRBD2. CDR3 length equals 19 residues. The germline V gene encodes CDR1 MGHRA and CDR2 YSYEKL. With 3 bases clipped from V and 4 bases from J, the junction kept 12 bases outside the gene matches. CDR3 loop: CASSHPGLAGGPGRETQYF. The CDR3, as DNA: TGCGCCAGCAGCCACCCCGGACTAGCGGGGGGGCCAGGGCGAGAGACCCAGTACTTC.

The rearrangement uses TRBV28 and TRBJ1-5; D unclear. Germline V gives CDR1 MDHEN, CDR2 SYDVKM. Trimming shortened V by 10 bases and J by 7 bases, and 14 bases separated the two germline ends. This CDR3 contains 12 residues. Written as DNA, the CDR3 is TGTGCCACCAAAAGGAGAAGGCAGCCCCAGCATTTT. The encoded protein is CATKRRRQPQHF.

The chain links TRBV27 to TRBJ1-2; possibly TRBD1 for D (6 bases). Germline CDR1 MNHEY, CDR2 SMNVEV (reference sequence). This CDR3 comprises 12 residues. V lost 4 bases, J lost 4 bases, and 7 bases lay in between. CDR3 nucleotide sequence: TGTGCCAGCAGTTCGGACAGCTATGGCTACACCTTC. It yields the protein CASSSDSYGYTF.